This is a list of T cell receptor beta chains from one sample in a study of cytomegalovirus exposure and HLA in healthy donors. Sequencing was performed with immunoSEQ multiplex PCR; in TCRdb, only in-frame clones are kept and a portion is missing. The sample contains roughly 140,000 clones, less than 10% of which appear only once. The material sequenced was PBMCs. These receptors were obtained from a male donor in good health and CMV-seronegative. The CDR3 runs from the conserved cysteine through the conserved F or W. D genes are given only for firm matches. Size is omitted from some rows. Given values are once, few, many or a class for expanded clones.

clone_size | j_call | v_call | d_call | cdr3_nt | cdr3_aa
few | TRBJ1-1 | TRBV6-6 | . | TGTGCCAGCATTAGCCCCGGTAGCACTGAAGCTTTCTTT | CASISPGSTEAFF
. | TRBJ2-7 | TRBV19 | TRBD2 | TGTGCCAGTAGTCTCACGACTAGCGGCACCTACGAGCAGTACTTC | CASSLTTSGTYEQYF
few | TRBJ2-7 | TRBV4-1 | TRBD1 | TGCGCCAGCAGCCAAGAACAGGGGGGCTACGAGCAGTACTTC | CASSQEQGGYEQYF
few | TRBJ1-3 | TRBV11-2 | . | TGTGCCAGCAGCTCCCAGGGTGGCTCTGGAAACACCATATATTTT | CASSSQGGSGNTIYF
. | TRBJ2-2 | TRBV27 | . | TGTGCCAGCAGTTTCATCGAGACCGGGGAGCTGTTTTTT | CASSFIETGELFF
. | TRBJ1-2 | TRBV15 | . | TGTGCCACCAGCAGAGCTGGGGGCGGTGGCTACACCTTC | CATSRAGGGGYTF
few | TRBJ2-5 | TRBV23-1 | TRBD1 | TGCGCCAGCAGTCAACCGACAGGGGGCCGAGAGACCCAGTACTTC | CASSQPTGGRETQYF
. | TRBJ2-1 | TRBV5-4 | TRBD2 | TGTGCCAGCAGCTTGGCCGCCGGGACTAGCGGCCTTGGTGAGCAGTTCTTC | CASSLAAGTSGLGEQFF
. | TRBJ1-3 | TRBV30 | . | TGTGCCTGGGGACTCCGGGTTGGAAACACCATATATTTT | CAWGLRVGNTIYF
few | TRBJ2-4 | TRBV6-5 | TRBD2 | TGTGCCAGCAGTTACCGACCGGGAGGAGGCATTCAGTACTTC | CASSYRPGGGIQYF
few | TRBJ2-5 | TRBV11-2 | . | TGTGCCAGCAGCTTAGGGGGACAACCTCTGACCCAGTACTTC | CASSLGGQPLTQYF
few | TRBJ2-5 | TRBV7-9 | . | TGTGCCAGCAGCTCCGGCGGGCGGCAAGAGACCCAGTACTTC | CASSSGGRQETQYF
. | TRBJ2-7 | TRBV5-1 | . | TGCGCCAGCAGCTTGGCGCAGGGGAGCTCCTACGAGCAGTACTTC | CASSLAQGSSYEQYF
. | TRBJ1-2 | TRBV7-8 | . | TGTGCCAGCAGCTTAATTGGGGGCCCAACCTTC | CASSLIGGPTF
. | TRBJ1-1 | TRBV28 | . | TGTGCCAGCAGGAGGGGGTTGAGCACTGAAGCTTTCTTT | CASRRGLSTEAFF
few | TRBJ1-5 | TRBV7-2 | TRBD1 | TGTGCCAGCAGCTTCCTACAGGGGGCCGGCAATCAGCCCCAGCATTTT | CASSFLQGAGNQPQHF
few | TRBJ2-7 | TRBV14 | TRBD1 | TGTGCCAGCAGCCACACGACAGGGGGCCCCTACGAGCAGTACTTC | CASSHTTGGPYEQYF
few | TRBJ2-5 | TRBV7-9 | . | TGTGCCACCCGGGCTAGCGGCCAAGGGGGGACCCAGTACTTC | CATRASGQGGTQYF
. | TRBJ2-4 | TRBV4-1 | . | TGCGCCAGCAGCCAAGATCCAGGTAAAAAAAACATTCAGTACTTC | CASSQDPGKKNIQYF
. | TRBJ2-7 | TRBV15 | TRBD1 | TGTGCCACCAGCCGAGGGGGACAGGGGGTCTCCTACGAGCAGTACTTC | CATSRGGQGVSYEQYF
. | TRBJ2-1 | TRBV7-3 | TRBD2 | TGTGCCAGCAGTGGGGTAGCGGGGGTCTACAATGAGCAGTTCTTC | CASSGVAGVYNEQFF
. | TRBJ2-7 | TRBV9 | . | TGTGCCAGCAGCGTAGGCGAGTCTTTACGGGTCTACGAGCAGTACTTC | CASSVGESLRVYEQYF
few | TRBJ2-7 | TRBV7-2 | TRBD2 | TGTGCCAGCAGCTTAGCGGCTAGCGGAGAGCAGTACTTC | CASSLAASGEQYF
few | TRBJ2-1 | TRBV7-2 | TRBD2 | TGTGCCAGCAGCCCACTGACTAGCGTTCGTTACAATGAGCAGTTCTTC | CASSPLTSVRYNEQFF
few | TRBJ2-7 | TRBV5-1 | . | TGCGCCAGCAGCTTGGGACAGAAGTACGAGCAGTACTTC | CASSLGQKYEQYF
few | TRBJ1-6 | TRBV2 | . | TGTGCCAGCAGTGACAACAGGATTAATTCACCCCTCCACTTT | CASSDNRINSPLHF
. | TRBJ1-1 | TRBV18 | . | TGTGCCAGCTCACCGGGGGGAGACACCATGAACACTGAAGCTTTCTTT | CASSPGGDTMNTEAFF
. | TRBJ1-5 | TRBV6-1 | . | TGTGCCAGCAGTCCGGGACTCAATCAGCCCCAGCATTTT | CASSPGLNQPQHF
. | TRBJ1-1 | TRBV4-3 | . | TGCGCCAGCAGCCAAGATAGAAGGTCTCTGGAGACTGAAGCTTTCTTT | CASSQDRRSLETEAFF
few | TRBJ1-2 | TRBV7-9 | . | TGTGCCAGCAGCTCAATGTATGGCTACACCTTC | CASSSMYGYTF
. | TRBJ1-1 | TRBV30 | . | TGTGCCTGGAGGGACAGTCTGAACACTGAAGCTTTCTTT | CAWRDSLNTEAFF